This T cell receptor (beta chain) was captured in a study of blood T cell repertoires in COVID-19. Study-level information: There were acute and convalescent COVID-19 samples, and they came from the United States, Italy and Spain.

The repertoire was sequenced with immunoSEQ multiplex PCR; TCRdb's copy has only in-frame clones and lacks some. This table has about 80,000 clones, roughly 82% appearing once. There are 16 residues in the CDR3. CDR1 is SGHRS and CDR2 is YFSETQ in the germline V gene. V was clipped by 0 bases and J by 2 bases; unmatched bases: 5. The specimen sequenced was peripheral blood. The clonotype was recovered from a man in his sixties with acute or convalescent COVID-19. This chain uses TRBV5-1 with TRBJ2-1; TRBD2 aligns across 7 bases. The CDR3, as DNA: TGCGCCAGCAGCTTGGTAGGCGGGAGTACCTACAATGAGCAGTTCTTC. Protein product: CASSLVGGSTYNEQFF.